A single TCR beta chain is shown here with its context. Authors' analysis steps: How many nucleated cells were present was estimated from reference gene primer amplification. Clones were read by immunoSEQ multiplex PCR, and TCRdb kept only the in-frame ones, dropping some. Clonal size and the V and J genes are those of that table, whereas D and trimming came from the DNA. Of 150,000 to 200,000 clones listed, 88% are singletons. The sample originates from a study of blood T cell repertoires in COVID-19. Whole-study context: Donors in the United States, Italy and Spain gave samples during acute or convalescent COVID-19. Sources were T cells, B-cell-depleted T cells, or PBMCs; the material itself was cDNA or gDNA.

The germline CDR1 and CDR2 sequences are LNHDA and SQIVND (reference sequence). This CDR3 region has 18 residues. Trimming took 7 bases from V and 0 from J; bases not matched to a gene: 11. Sequencing was performed on peripheral blood. The J gene is TRBJ1-6, the V gene TRBV19; 8 bases align to TRBD1. The sequence derives from a young woman with acute or convalescent COVID-19. The CDR3 here is CASTNQGQGSSYNSPLHF. The CDR3 DNA reads as TGTGCCAGTACCAACCAAGGACAGGGATCCTCCTATAATTCACCCCTCCACTTT.